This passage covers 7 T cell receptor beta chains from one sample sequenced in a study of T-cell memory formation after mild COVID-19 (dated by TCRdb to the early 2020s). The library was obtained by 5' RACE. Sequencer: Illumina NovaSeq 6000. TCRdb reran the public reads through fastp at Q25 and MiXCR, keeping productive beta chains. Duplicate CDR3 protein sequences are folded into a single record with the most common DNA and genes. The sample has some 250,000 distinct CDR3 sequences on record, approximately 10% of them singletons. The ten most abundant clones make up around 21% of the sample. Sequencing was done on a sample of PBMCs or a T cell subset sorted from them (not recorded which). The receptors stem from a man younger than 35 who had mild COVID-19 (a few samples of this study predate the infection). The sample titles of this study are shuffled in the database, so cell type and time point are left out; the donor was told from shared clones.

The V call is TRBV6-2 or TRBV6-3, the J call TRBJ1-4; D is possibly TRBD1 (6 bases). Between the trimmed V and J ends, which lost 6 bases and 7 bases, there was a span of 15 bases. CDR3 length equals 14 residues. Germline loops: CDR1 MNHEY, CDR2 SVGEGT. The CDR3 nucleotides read TGTGCCAGCAGACGTCCCACACAGGGTGAAAAACTGTTTTTT. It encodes CASRRPTQGEKLFF.

The CDR3 reads CASSPQGAGAGYGYTF. The CDR3, as DNA: TGTGCCAGCAGCCCACAGGGGGCGGGTGCTGGCTATGGCTACACCTTC. The chain is built from TRBV6-5 and TRBJ1-2; TRBD1 agrees at 9 bases. CDR3 size: 16 residues. The germline gives CDR1 MNHEY, CDR2 SVGAGI. Germline trimming cut 6 bases from V and 4 bases from J; bases unmatched to any gene: 12.

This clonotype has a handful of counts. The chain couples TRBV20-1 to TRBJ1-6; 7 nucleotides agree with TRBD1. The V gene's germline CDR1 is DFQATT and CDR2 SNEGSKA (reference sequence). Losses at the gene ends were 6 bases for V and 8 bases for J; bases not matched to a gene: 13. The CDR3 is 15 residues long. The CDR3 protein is CSARLVGDSHSPLHF. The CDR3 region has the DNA TGCAGTGCGCGGCTGGTTGGGGACAGTCATTCACCCCTCCACTTT.

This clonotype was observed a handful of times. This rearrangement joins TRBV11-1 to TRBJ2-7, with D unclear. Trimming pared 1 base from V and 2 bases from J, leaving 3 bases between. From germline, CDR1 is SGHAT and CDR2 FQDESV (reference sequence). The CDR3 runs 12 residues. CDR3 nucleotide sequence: TGTGCCAGCAGCTTAGATCCCTACGAGCAGTACTTC. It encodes CASSLDPYEQYF.

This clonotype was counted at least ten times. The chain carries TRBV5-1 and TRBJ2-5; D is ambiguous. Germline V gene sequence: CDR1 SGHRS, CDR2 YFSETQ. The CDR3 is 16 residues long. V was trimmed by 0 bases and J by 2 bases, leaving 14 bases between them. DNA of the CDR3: TGCGCCAGCAGCTTGGGAACGGCTCCAAAGCAAGAGACCCAGTACTTC. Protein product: CASSLGTAPKQETQYF. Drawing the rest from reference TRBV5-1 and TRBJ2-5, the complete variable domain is KAGVTQTPRYLIKTRGQQVTLSCSPISGHRSVSWYQQTPGQGLQFLFEYFSETQRNKGNFPGRFSGRQFSNSRSEMNVSTLELGDSALYLCASSLGTAPKQETQYFGPGTRLLVL.

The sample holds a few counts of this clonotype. The CDR3 sequence: CASSTRPTGVHTGELFF. The CDR3 DNA reads TGTGCCAGTAGTACCCGCCCGACAGGGGTGCACACCGGGGAGCTGTTTTTT. This chain joins TRBV19 and TRBJ2-2; TRBD1 aligns across 8 bases. V shed 4 bases, J shed 3 bases, and the junction held 10 bases outside the gene matches. The CDR3 is 17 residues long. CDR1 is LNHDA and CDR2 is SQIVND in the germline V gene (reference sequence).

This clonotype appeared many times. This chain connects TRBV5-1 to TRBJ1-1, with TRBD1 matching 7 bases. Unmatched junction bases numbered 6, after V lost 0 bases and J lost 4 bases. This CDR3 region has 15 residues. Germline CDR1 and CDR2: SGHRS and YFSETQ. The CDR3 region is CASSLETGISTEAFF. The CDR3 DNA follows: TGCGCCAGCAGCTTGGAGACAGGGATAAGCACTGAAGCTTTCTTT.